What follows describes a single T cell receptor beta chain. The sample is drawn from a study of blood T cell repertoires in COVID-19. Study-wide context: Material from acute and convalescent COVID-19 was sourced from the United States, Italy and Spain.

V was clipped by 1 base and J by 5 bases; unmatched bases: 7. CDR3 size: 15 residues. Germline values: CDR1 SEHNR, CDR2 FQNEAQ (reference sequence). Sequencing used immunoSEQ multiplex PCR; TCRdb keeps in-frame clones, though not all of them. This sample has around 100,000 clones; around 84% occur once, and the top ten carry approximately 1.5%. The source of this sequence is a man aged 40-50 years with acute or convalescent COVID-19. The V gene is TRBV7-9, the J gene TRBJ2-5; 7 nucleotides match TRBD1. The sequenced sample was peripheral blood. This CDR3 reads CASSLGTGGLETQYF. The CDR3 DNA is TGTGCCAGCAGCTTAGGGACAGGCGGGTTGGAGACCCAGTACTTC.